This TCR beta chain is from a study of T-cell reconstitution after alpha-beta-depleted transplantation in children. This sample's TCRbeta library carried unique molecular identifier barcodes. TCRdb re-called the PCR reads with MiXCR, one entry per CDR3 protein. This table has 200,000 to 250,000 distinct CDR3 sequences, approximately 8% appearing once. The germline V and J ends were trimmed by 6 bases and 5 bases, with 11 bases remaining between them. Germline CDR1 is MNHEY and CDR2 is SMNVEV (reference sequence). The CDR3 extends over 13 amino acids. Sequencing used PBMCs, mostly from graft donor cells, obtained 360 days after TCRalphabeta/CD19-depleted stem cell transplant. The V gene is TRBV27, the J gene TRBJ2-1; D unresolved. The TCR comes from a male patient aged 2-10 years who had a stem cell transplant for acute myeloid leukemia, so the T cells may come from the graft donor. The CDR3 bases are TGTGCCAGCAGAAGGTCAGGAAACAATGAGCAGTTCTTC. Translated: CASRRSGNNEQFF.